This T cell receptor beta chain was captured by sequencing in a study of blood T cell repertoires in COVID-19. The germline V gene has CDR1 LNHDA and CDR2 SQIVND (reference sequence). The CDR3 loop spans 15 amino acids. Trimming removed 3 bases from V and 0 bases from J, with 9 bases in between. Patients in Seattle were enrolled during active infection, then followed longitudinally. Sequencing was performed with immunoSEQ multiplex PCR; in TCRdb, only in-frame clones are kept and a portion is missing. This sample carries 250,000 to 350,000 clones, 65% to 85% of them seen once, and the ten largest clones take around 1.6%.

The receptor was isolated from a human donor with COVID-19, enrolled during active disease. The donor label of this sample is uncertain. Sequencing was carried out using peripheral blood. J is TRBJ1-3 and V is TRBV19, with unresolved D. CDR3 nucleotides: TGTGCCAGTAGTATCCGCCAGTCCTCTGGAAACACCATATATTTT. Protein product: CASSIRQSSGNTIYF.